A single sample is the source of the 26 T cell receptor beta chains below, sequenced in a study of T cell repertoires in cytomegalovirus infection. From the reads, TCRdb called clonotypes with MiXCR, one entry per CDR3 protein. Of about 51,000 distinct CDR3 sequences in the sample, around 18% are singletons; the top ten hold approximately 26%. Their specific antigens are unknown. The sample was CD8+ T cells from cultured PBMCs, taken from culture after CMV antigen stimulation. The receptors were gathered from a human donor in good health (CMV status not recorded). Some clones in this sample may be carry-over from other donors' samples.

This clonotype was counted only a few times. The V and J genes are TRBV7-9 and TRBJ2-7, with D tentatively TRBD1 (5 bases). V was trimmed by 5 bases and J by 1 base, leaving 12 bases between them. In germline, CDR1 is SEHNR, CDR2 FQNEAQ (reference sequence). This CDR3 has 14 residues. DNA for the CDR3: TGTGCCAGCAGCCCTGGTGCAGGGTCCTACGAGCAGTACTTC. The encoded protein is CASSPGAGSYEQYF.

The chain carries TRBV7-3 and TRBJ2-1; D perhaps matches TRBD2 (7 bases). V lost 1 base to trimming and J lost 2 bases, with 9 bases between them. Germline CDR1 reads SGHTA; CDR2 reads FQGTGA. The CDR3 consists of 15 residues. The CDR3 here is CASSLSGGPYNEQFF. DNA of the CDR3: TGTGCCAGCAGCTTAAGCGGGGGCCCCTACAATGAGCAGTTCTTC.

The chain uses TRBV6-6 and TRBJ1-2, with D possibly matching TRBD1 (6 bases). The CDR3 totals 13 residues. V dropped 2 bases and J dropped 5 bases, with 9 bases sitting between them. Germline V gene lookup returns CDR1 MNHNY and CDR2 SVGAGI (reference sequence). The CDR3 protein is CASSYNREYGYTF. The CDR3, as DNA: TGTGCCAGCAGTTACAACAGGGAGTATGGCTACACCTTC.

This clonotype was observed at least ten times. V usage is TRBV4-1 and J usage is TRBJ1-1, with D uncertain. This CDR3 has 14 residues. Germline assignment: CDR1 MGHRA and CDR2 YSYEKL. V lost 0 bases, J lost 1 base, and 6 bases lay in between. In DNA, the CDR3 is TGCGCCAGCAGCCAAGATCGGGGGAACACTGAAGCTTTCTTT. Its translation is CASSQDRGNTEAFF.

The chain's CDR3 is CASSSILRGQFPDTQYF. In DNA, the CDR3 is TGTGCCAGCAGTTCCATCCTAAGGGGACAGTTCCCCGATACGCAGTATTTT. V gene TRBV12-3 or TRBV12-4 combines with J gene TRBJ2-3; TRBD1 matches at 7 bases. CDR3 length equals 17 residues. V lost 4 bases and J lost 6; bases outside the gene matches: 16.

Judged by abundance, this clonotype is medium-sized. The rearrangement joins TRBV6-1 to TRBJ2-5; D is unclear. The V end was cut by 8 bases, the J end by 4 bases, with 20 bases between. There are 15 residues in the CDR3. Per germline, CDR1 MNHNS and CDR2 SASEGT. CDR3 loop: CASQMNPGLSETQYF. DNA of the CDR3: TGTGCCAGCCAGATGAACCCGGGTCTATCAGAGACCCAGTACTTC.

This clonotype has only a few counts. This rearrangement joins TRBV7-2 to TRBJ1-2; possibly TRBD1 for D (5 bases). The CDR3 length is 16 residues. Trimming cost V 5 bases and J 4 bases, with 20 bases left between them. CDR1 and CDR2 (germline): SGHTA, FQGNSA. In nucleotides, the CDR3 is TGTGCCAGCAGCCCTCGGAGGACGGGACTGAGCTATGGCTACACCTTC. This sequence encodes CASSPRRTGLSYGYTF.

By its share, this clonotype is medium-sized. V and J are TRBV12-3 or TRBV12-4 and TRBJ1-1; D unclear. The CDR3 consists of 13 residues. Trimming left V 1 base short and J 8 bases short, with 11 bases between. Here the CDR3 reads CASSLVRLREAFF. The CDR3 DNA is TGTGCCAGCAGTTTAGTACGTCTCCGGGAAGCTTTCTTT.

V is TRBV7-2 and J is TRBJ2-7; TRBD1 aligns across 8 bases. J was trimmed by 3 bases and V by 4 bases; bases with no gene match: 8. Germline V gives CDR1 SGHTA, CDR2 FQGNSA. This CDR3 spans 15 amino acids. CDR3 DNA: TGTGCCAGCAGCTCGACGACAGGGGATTTCTACGAGCAGTACTTC. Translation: CASSSTTGDFYEQYF.

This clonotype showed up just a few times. The CDR3 reads CASSLGETNTEAFF. CDR3 bases: TGTGCCAGCAGCTTGGGGGAAACGAACACTGAAGCTTTCTTT. This rearrangement joins TRBV7-8 to TRBJ1-1, with D tentatively TRBD1 (5 bases). Germline CDR1 SGHVS, CDR2 FQNEAQ. The CDR3 runs 14 residues. The V end was cut by 3 bases, the J end by 1 base, with 9 bases between.

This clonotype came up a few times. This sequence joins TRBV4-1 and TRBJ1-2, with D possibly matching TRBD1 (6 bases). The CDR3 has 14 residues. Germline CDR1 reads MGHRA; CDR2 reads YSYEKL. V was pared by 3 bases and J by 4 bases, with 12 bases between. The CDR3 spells CASSQIQGSYGYTF. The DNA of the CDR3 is TGCGCCAGCAGCCAGATACAGGGTAGCTATGGCTACACCTTC.

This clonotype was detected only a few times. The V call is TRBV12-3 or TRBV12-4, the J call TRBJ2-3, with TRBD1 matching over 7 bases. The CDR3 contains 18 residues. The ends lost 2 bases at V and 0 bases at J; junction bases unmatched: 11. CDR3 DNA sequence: TGTGCCAGCAGTTTATATACTCTAGGGGGCGCGAGCACAGATACGCAGTATTTT. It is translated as CASSLYTLGGASTDTQYF.

For the CDR3, the DNA is TGTGCCAGCAGCTCCGCACCGGCGGACAGGGGGCTAAATGAGCAGTTCTTC. Its translation: CASSSAPADRGLNEQFF. V usage is TRBV7-6 and J usage is TRBJ2-1; 11 bases align to TRBD1. The CDR3 loop spans 17 amino acids. CDR1 SGHVS and CDR2 FNYEAQ come from the germline V gene. J was trimmed by 7 bases and V by 4 bases; bases with no gene match: 12.

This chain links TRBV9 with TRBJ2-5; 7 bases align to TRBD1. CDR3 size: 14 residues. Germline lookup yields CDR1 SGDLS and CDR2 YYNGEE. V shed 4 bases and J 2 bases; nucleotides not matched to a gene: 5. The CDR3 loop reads CASSPPGQQETQYF. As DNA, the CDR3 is TGTGCCAGCAGCCCACCGGGACAGCAAGAGACCCAGTACTTC. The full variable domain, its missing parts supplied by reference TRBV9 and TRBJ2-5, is DSGVTQTPKHLITATGQRVTLRCSPRSGDLSVYWYQQSLDQGLQFLIQYYNGEERAKGNILERFSAQQFPDLHSELNLSSLELGDSALYFCASSPPGQQETQYFGPGTRLLVL.

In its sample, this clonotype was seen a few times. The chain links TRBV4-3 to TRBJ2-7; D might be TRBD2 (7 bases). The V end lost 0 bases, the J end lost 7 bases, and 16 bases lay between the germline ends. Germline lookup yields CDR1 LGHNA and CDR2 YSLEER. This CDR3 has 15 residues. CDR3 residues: CASSQDGGGLREQYF. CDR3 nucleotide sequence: TGCGCCAGCAGCCAAGACGGCGGGGGCCTACGTGAGCAGTACTTC.

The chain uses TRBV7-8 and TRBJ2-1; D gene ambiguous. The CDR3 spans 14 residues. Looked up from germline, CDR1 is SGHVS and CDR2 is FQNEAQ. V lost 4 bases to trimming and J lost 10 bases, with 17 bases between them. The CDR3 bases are TGTGCCAGCAGCTCTATGTTTGGGGTCGAGGAGCAGTTCTTC. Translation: CASSSMFGVEEQFF.

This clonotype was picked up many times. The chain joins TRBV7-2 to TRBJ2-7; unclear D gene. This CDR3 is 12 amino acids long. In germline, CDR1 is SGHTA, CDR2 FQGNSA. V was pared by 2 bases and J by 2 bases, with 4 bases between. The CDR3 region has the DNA TGTGCCAGCAGCTTATACCCCTACGAGCAGTACTTC. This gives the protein CASSLYPYEQYF.

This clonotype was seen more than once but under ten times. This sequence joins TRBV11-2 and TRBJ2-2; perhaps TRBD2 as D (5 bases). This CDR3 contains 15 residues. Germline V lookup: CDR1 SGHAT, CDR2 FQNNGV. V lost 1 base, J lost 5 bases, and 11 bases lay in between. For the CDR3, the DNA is TGTGCCAGCAGCTTAGTTCTACCGGGGACCGGGGAGCTGTTTTTT. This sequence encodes CASSLVLPGTGELFF.

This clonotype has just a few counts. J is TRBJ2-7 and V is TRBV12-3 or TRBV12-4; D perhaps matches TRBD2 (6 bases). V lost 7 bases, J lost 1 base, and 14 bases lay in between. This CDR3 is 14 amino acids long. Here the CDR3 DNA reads TGTGCCAGCACCTTGGGGGGTACGTCCTACGAGCAGTACTTC. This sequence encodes CASTLGGTSYEQYF.

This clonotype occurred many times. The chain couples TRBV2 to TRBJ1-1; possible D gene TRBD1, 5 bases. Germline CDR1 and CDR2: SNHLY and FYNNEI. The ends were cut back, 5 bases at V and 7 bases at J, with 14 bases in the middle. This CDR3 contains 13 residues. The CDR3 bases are TGTGCCAGCAGTTGGCAGGGAACAGTTGAAGCTTTCTTT. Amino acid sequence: CASSWQGTVEAFF.

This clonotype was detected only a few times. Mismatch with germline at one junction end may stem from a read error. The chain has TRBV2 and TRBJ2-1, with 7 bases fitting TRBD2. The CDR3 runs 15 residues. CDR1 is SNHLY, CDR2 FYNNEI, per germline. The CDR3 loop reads CASSEWGGSYNEQIF. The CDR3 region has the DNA TGTGCCAGCAGTGAATGGGGGGGATCCTACAATGAGCAGATCTTC. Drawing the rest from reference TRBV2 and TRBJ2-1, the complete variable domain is EPEVTQTPSHQVTQMGQEVILRCVPISNHLYFYWYRQILGQKVEFLVSFYNNEISEKSEIFDDQFSVERPDGSNFTLKIRSTKLEDSAMYFCASSEWGGSYNEQIFGPGTRLTVL.

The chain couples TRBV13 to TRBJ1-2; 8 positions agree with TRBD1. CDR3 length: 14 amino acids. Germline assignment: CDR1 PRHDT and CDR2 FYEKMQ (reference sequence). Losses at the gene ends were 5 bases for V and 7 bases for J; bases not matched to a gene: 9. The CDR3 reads CASSPATGVRGYTF. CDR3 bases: TGTGCCAGCAGCCCAGCGACAGGGGTTCGTGGCTACACCTTC.

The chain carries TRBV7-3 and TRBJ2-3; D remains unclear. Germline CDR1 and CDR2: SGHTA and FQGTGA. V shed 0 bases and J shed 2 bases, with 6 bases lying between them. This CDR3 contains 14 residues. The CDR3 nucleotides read TGTGCCAGCAGCTTAACGCAAGCCACAGATACGCAGTATTTT. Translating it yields CASSLTQATDTQYF.

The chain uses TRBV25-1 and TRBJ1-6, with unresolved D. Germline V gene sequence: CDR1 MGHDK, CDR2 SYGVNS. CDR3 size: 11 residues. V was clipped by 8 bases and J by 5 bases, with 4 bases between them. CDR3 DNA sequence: TGTGCCAGCGGGGATAATTCACCCCTCCACTTT. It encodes CASGDNSPLHF.

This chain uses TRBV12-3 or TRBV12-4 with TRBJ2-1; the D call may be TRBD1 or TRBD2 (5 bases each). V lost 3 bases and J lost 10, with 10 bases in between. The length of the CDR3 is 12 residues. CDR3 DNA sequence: TGTGCCAGCAGTTTTGTAGAGGGGGAGCAGTTCTTC. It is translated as CASSFVEGEQFF.

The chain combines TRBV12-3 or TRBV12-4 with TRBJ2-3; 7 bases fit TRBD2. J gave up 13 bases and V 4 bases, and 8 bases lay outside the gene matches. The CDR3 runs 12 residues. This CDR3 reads CASSSERGNKYF. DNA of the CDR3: TGTGCCAGCAGTTCCGAGCGGGGCAACAAGTATTTT.